These T cell receptor beta chains were read from a single sample in a study of T cells expressing NK-cell markers. TCRdb reanalyzed the 5' RACE reads, giving one entry per CDR3 protein sequence and no DNA. The sample has approximately 150,000 distinct CDR3 sequences. Sequenced material: blood T cells: a sorted CD56 or NKG2C T cell subset, CD4+ or CD8+ T cells, or bulk PBMC T cells (not recorded which). These TCRs come from a man between 18 and 29 years old in good health. CDR3s include the opening cysteine and the closing phenylalanine or tryptophan. The order of the fields is V gene, J gene, CDR3 protein.

>TRBV4-1|TRBJ2-1
CASSHDGGQFF
>TRBV25-1|TRBJ2-3
CASSAVAVSTDTQYF
>TRBV24-1|TRBJ2-1
CATSDFPGRGHNEQFF
>TRBV6-1|TRBJ2-2
CASTGSVNTGELFF
>TRBV7-6|TRBJ2-5
CASSSTRLGQGSLETQYF
>TRBV20-1|TRBJ2-2
CSALLAGEGTGELFF
>TRBV30|TRBJ1-1
CAWSEGPPSTEAFF
>TRBV4-1|TRBJ2-3
CASSGWTSGITDTQYF
>TRBV6-5|TRBJ2-2
CASSPTGLNTGELFF
>TRBV27|TRBJ1-1
CASSLSQGNTEAFF
>TRBV4-1|TRBJ2-3
CASSQTDSEDTQYF
>TRBV4-2|TRBJ1-1
CASSQALRDRAGEDTEAFF
>TRBV15|TRBJ2-2
CATSRDGDNYGELFF
>TRBV11-2|TRBJ2-3
CASSLEATTDTQYF
>TRBV7-2|TRBJ1-2
CASSLAIPGGVNYGYTF
>TRBV10-3|TRBJ2-1
CATSGTSDYNEQFF
>TRBV10-3|TRBJ2-1
CAISESWLAPNEQFF
>TRBV24-1|TRBJ2-3
CATREAGGITDTQYF